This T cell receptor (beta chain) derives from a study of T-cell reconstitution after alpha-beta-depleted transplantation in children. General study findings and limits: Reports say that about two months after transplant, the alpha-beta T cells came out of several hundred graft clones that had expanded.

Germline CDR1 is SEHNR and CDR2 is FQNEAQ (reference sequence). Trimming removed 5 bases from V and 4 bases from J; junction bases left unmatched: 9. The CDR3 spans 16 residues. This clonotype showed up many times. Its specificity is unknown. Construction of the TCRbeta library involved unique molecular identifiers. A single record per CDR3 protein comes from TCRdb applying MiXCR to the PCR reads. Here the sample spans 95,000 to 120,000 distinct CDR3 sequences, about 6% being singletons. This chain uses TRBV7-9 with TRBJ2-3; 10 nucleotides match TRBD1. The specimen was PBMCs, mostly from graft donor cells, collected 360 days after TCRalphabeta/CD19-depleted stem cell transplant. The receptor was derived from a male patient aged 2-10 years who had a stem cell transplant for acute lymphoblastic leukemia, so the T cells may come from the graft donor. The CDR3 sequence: CASSEGTGELPDTQYF. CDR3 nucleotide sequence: TGTGCCAGCAGCGAAGGGACAGGGGAGCTCCCAGATACGCAGTATTTT.